Each of the 23 T cell receptor beta chains below was sequenced from the same sample in a study of blood T cell repertoires in COVID-19 (dated by TCRdb to 2018 to 2020). Receptor libraries were prepared by the immunoSEQ multiplex PCR assay. In its TCRdb copy, this immuneACCESS table keeps in-frame sequences only and misses some clones. Where compared with another copy, unresolved V genes explain less than half of these, and the others have no known cause. The sample contains about 280,000 clones, about 90% of them found a single time. In total, the top ten clones hold over 9% of the sample. Specimen: peripheral blood. The receptors originated from a woman aged 25 to 39 with COVID-19, enrolled during active disease.

V and J are TRBV19 and TRBJ1-6; D possibly corresponds to TRBD1 (5 bases). V lost 4 bases, J lost 4 bases, and 17 bases lay in between. Germline V lookup: CDR1 LNHDA, CDR2 SQIVND (reference sequence). The CDR3 is made up of 17 amino acids. The CDR3 sequence: CASSRVATDQYNSPLHF. DNA for the CDR3: TGTGCCAGTAGTAGAGTTGCGACAGACCAGTATAATTCACCCCTCCACTTT.

In this sample, this clone turned up once. The rearrangement joins TRBV12-3 or TRBV12-4 to TRBJ2-1; 7 nucleotides match TRBD2. The CDR3 has 12 residues. The ends lost 10 bases at V and 4 bases at J; junction bases unmatched: 4. The CDR3 sequence is CATGLQYNEQFF. For the CDR3, the DNA is TGTGCCACGGGACTACAATACAATGAGCAGTTCTTC.

This chain connects TRBV6-4 to TRBJ1-1; 7 nucleotides line up with TRBD1. CDR3 length: 14 amino acids. Per germline, CDR1 MRHNA and CDR2 SNTAGT. With V trimmed by 5 bases and J by 3 bases, 6 bases remained unmatched. CDR3 DNA: TGTGCCAGCAGTAGAAACAGGGGAGACACTGAAGCTTTCTTT. Its protein is CASSRNRGDTEAFF.

Note on this clone: Other DNA sequences within the sample encode an identical CDR3. The J gene is TRBJ2-5, the V gene TRBV9; maybe TRBD1 (5 bases). The length of the CDR3 is 13 residues. From germline, CDR1 is SGDLS and CDR2 YYNGEE. Deletions cut 0 bases from V and 2 bases from J, with 5 bases between. The CDR3 loop reads CASSVGQQETQYF. CDR3 in DNA: TGTGCCAGCAGCGTAGGACAGCAAGAGACCCAGTACTTC.

The J gene is TRBJ1-5, the V gene TRBV27; D gene unclear. V shed 0 bases and J shed 3 bases, with 9 bases lying between them. The CDR3 runs 15 residues. Germline V gene lookup returns CDR1 MNHEY and CDR2 SMNVEV (reference sequence). CDR3 sequence: CASSLSLGSNQPQHF. DNA of the CDR3: TGTGCCAGCAGTTTATCGCTCGGTTCCAATCAGCCCCAGCATTTT.

The rearrangement links TRBV4-1 to TRBJ2-1; D is undetermined. The germline V gene has CDR1 MGHRA and CDR2 YSYEKL. Trimming left V 1 base short and J 0 bases short, with 7 bases between. The CDR3 spans 15 residues. The CDR3 coding sequence is TGCGCCAGCAGCCAAGGCCCCAGCTCCTACAATGAGCAGTTCTTC. Translating it yields CASSQGPSSYNEQFF.

The rearrangement joins TRBV27 to TRBJ2-7; 7 bases fit TRBD2. V trimming: 5 bases; J trimming: 2 bases; junction bases outside the gene matches: 6. CDR3 length equals 14 residues. CDR1 is MNHEY, CDR2 SMNVEV, per germline (reference sequence). CDR3 sequence (DNA): TGTGCCAGCAGTATGTCGGGAGGTCCCTACGAGCAGTACTTC. Translated: CASSMSGGPYEQYF.

This clone appeared once. The genes are TRBV7-9 and TRBJ1-3, with D unclear. CDR1 is SEHNR, CDR2 FQNEAQ, per germline (reference sequence). V gave up 2 bases and J gave up 4 bases, with 15 bases separating them. The CDR3 contains 16 residues. CDR3 sequence reads: CASSLSLAAPGNTIYF. The CDR3 bases are TGTGCCAGCAGCTTAAGTCTGGCAGCGCCCGGAAACACCATATATTTT.

This chain links TRBV7-3 with TRBJ1-2; 8 bases line up with TRBD1. V lost 4 bases, J lost 8 bases, and 9 bases stayed unmatched. Germline V gives CDR1 SGHTA, CDR2 FQGTGA. This CDR3 spans 14 amino acids. The chain's CDR3 is CASSSGQGVLGYTF. CDR3 bases: TGTGCCAGCAGCTCCGGACAGGGTGTGCTAGGCTACACCTTC.

CDR3 sequence reads: CASMQREYSSYEQYF. For the CDR3, the DNA is TGCGCCAGCATGCAGCGGGAGTACAGCTCCTACGAGCAGTACTTC. This chain joins TRBV10-2 and TRBJ2-7, with 8 bases identical to TRBD2. Germline V lookup: CDR1 WSHSY, CDR2 SAAADI. Trimming cost V 7 bases and J 0 bases; bases outside gene matches: 8. CDR3 length: 15 residues.

J is TRBJ1-4 and V is TRBV7-2; maybe TRBD1 (5 bases). CDR1 SGHTA and CDR2 FQGNSA come from the germline V gene. The CDR3 spans 15 residues. Trimming removed 2 bases at V and 0 bases at J, with 7 bases between. CDR3 region: CASSLQGATNEKLFF. The CDR3 nucleotides read TGTGCCAGCAGCTTACAGGGTGCAACTAATGAAAAACTGTTTTTT.

This clone was seen a single time. The rearrangement joins TRBV4-2 to TRBJ2-1; 9 bases map to TRBD2. The CDR3 consists of 17 residues. V lost 0 bases to trimming and J lost 3 bases; unmatched junction nucleotides: 6. Germline CDR1 is LGHNA and CDR2 is YNFKEQ. CDR3 nucleotide sequence: TGTGCCAGCAGCCAAGAATTAGCGGGAGCCCTCTACAATGAGCAGTTCTTC. This gives the protein CASSQELAGALYNEQFF.

The V and J genes are TRBV9 and TRBJ2-1; D is undetermined. Germline loops: CDR1 SGDLS, CDR2 YYNGEE. Trimming stripped 0 bases from V and 3 bases from J, with 10 bases between. The CDR3 has 15 amino acids. CDR3 sequence: CASSVDGGGYNEQFF. For the CDR3, the DNA is TGTGCCAGCAGCGTAGACGGCGGCGGCTACAATGAGCAGTTCTTC.

This rearrangement joins TRBV7-2 to TRBJ2-7; TRBD2 matches at 10 bases. Unmatched junction bases numbered 9, after V lost 1 base and J lost 0 bases. The CDR3 has 18 amino acids. CDR1 is SGHTA and CDR2 is FQGNSA in the germline V gene. The chain's CDR3 is CASSLVSSGRTTSYEQYF. In DNA form, the CDR3 reads TGTGCCAGCAGCTTAGTGAGTAGCGGGAGGACAACCTCCTACGAGCAGTACTTC. Based on the CDR3 plus reference TRBV7-2 and TRBJ2-7, the full variable domain is GAGVSQSPSNKVTEKGKDVELRCDPISGHTALYWYRQSLGQGLEFLIYFQGNSAPDKSGLPSDRFSAERTGGSVSTLTIQRTQQEDSAVYLCASSLVSSGRTTSYEQYFGPGTRLTVT.

This chain links TRBV10-3 with TRBJ2-7, with TRBD1 matching 11 bases. V trimming: 11 bases; J trimming: 6 bases; junction bases outside the gene matches: 9. The CDR3 loop spans 13 amino acids. Germline V CDR1 and CDR2: ENHRY, SYGVKD. CDR3 amino acids: CASGTGGVLEQYF. In nucleotides, the CDR3 is TGTGCCTCAGGGACAGGGGGAGTCCTCGAGCAGTACTTC.

The V and J genes are TRBV7-8 and TRBJ1-5; D is uncertain. V lost 5 bases, J lost 4 bases, and 15 bases lay in between. CDR1 and CDR2 (germline): SGHVS, FQNEAQ. This CDR3 is 15 amino acids long. CDR3 bases: TGTGCCAGCAGCCCCTGGGGAGCGAGTAATCAGCCCCAGCATTTT. This gives the protein CASSPWGASNQPQHF.

This chain links TRBV28 with TRBJ1-1; maybe TRBD1 (5 bases). The CDR3 runs to 16 residues. Trimming removed 1 base at V and 0 bases at J, with 12 bases between. The V gene's germline CDR1 is MDHEN and CDR2 SYDVKM. The CDR3 bases are TGTGCCAGCAGTTTATCGGACAATCTCATGAACACTGAAGCTTTCTTT. This translates into CASSLSDNLMNTEAFF.

This clone was recorded only once. V and J are TRBV10-3 and TRBJ2-7, with 8 bases identical to TRBD1. The CDR3 is 14 residues long. Germline V gives CDR1 ENHRY, CDR2 SYGVKD. Losses at the gene ends were 8 bases for V and 0 bases for J; bases not matched to a gene: 6. CDR3 sequence (DNA): TGTGCCATCGGTAGGGACAGGAGCTCCTACGAGCAGTACTTC. Protein sequence: CAIGRDRSSYEQYF.

The gene calls are TRBV6-2 or TRBV6-3 and TRBJ1-2, with a tentative D call TRBD1 (6 bases). There are 13 residues in the CDR3. Deletions cut 4 bases from V and 7 bases from J, with 13 bases between. Germline V CDR1 and CDR2: MNHEY, SVGEGT. Here the CDR3 reads CASSFTGRSGYTF. In DNA form, the CDR3 reads TGTGCCAGCAGTTTTACAGGGCGGAGTGGCTACACCTTC.

In this sample, this clone turned up once. The J gene is TRBJ2-7, the V gene TRBV7-9; D may be TRBD2 (6 bases). The germline V gene has CDR1 SEHNR and CDR2 FQNEAQ (reference sequence). The CDR3 has 14 residues. The V end lost 3 bases, the J end lost 4 bases, and 13 bases lay between the germline ends. In DNA, the CDR3 is TGTGCCAGCAGCTTCGGCGGGAACGCGTACGAGCAGTACTTC. It codes for CASSFGGNAYEQYF.

J is TRBJ2-1 and V is TRBV7-3, with 10 bases lining up with TRBD2. V lost 8 bases and J lost 6; bases outside the gene matches: 7. The CDR3 loop spans 14 amino acids. CDR1 is SGHTA, CDR2 FQGTGA, per germline. DNA for the CDR3: TGTGCCAGCTCGGCTAGCGGGAGAATCAATGAGCAGTTCTTC. Its protein product is CASSASGRINEQFF.

The rearrangement links TRBV10-1 to TRBJ2-7, with TRBD2 as a possible D gene (6 bases). The germline V gene encodes CDR1 WNHNN and CDR2 SYGVQD (reference sequence). The CDR3 totals 15 residues. V lost 6 bases and J lost 0, with 15 bases in between. In nucleotides, the CDR3 is TGCGCCAGCAGGCTGACTTGGGGAGGCTCCTACGAGCAGTACTTC. This codes for CASRLTWGGSYEQYF.

This rearrangement joins TRBV5-4 to TRBJ2-2; no clear D gene. Germline lookup yields CDR1 SGHNT and CDR2 YYREEE (reference sequence). The CDR3 is 12 amino acids. V was clipped by 5 bases and J by 4 bases, with 6 bases between them. CDR3 bases: TGTGCCAGCAGGTCGGGCACCGGGGAGCTGTTTTTT. Protein sequence: CASRSGTGELFF.